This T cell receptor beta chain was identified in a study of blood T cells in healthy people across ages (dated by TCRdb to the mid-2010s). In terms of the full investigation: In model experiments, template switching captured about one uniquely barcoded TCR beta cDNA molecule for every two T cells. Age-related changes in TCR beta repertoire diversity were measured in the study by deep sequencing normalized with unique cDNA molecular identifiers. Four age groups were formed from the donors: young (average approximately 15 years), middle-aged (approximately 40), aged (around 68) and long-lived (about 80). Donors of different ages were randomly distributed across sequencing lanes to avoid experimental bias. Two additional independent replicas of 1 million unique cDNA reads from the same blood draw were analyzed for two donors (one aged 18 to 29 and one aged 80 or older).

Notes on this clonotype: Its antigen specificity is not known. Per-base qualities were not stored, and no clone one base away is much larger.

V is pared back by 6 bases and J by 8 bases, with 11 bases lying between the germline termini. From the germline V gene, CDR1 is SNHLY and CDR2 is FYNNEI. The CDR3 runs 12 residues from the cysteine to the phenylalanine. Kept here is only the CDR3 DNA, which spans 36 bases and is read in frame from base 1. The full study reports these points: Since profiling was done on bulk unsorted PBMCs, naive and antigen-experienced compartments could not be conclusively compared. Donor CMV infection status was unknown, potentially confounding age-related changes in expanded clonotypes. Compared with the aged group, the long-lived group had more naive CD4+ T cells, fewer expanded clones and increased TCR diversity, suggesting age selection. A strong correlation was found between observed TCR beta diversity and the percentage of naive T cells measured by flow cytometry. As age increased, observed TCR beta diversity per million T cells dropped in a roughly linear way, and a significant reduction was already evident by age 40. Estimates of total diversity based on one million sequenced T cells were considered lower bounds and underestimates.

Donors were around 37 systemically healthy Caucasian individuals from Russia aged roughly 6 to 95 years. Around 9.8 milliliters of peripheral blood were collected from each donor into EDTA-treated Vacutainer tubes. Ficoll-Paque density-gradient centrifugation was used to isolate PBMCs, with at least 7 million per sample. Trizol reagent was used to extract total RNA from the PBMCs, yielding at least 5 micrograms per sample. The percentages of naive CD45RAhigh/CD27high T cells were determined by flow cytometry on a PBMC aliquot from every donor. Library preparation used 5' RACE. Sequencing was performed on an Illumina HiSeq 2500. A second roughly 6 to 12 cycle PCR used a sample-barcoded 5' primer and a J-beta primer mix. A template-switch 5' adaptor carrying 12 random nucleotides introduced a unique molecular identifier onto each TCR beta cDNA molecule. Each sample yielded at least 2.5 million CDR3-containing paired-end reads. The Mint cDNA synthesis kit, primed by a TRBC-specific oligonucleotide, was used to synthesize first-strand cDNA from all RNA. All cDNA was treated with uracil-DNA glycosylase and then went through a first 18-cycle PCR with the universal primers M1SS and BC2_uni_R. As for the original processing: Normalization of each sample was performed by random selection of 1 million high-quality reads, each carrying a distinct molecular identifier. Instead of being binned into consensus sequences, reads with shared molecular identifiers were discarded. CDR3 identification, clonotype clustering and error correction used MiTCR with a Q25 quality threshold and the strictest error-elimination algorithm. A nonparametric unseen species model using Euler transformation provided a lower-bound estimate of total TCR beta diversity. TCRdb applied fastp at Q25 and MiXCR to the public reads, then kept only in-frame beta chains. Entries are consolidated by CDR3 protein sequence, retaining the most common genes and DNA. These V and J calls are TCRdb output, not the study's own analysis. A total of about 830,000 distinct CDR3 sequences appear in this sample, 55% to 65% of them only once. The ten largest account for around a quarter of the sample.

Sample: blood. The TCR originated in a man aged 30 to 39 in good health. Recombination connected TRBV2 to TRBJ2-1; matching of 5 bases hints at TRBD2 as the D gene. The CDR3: CASSAERDEQFF. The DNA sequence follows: TGTGCCAGCAGCGCCGAGAGGGATGAGCAGTTCTTC.